This T cell receptor (beta chain) stems from a study of blood T cell repertoires in COVID-19. This CDR3 is built from 15 residues. CDR1 MNHEY and CDR2 SMNVEV come from the germline V gene (reference sequence). Losses at the gene ends were 7 bases for V and 4 bases for J; bases not matched to a gene: 11. The method was immunoSEQ multiplex PCR; TCRdb's version includes in-frame clones alone and lacks a portion of them. The sample lists 200,000 to 250,000 clones, 65% to 85% occurring once. The chain carries TRBV27 and TRBJ1-1; 8 nucleotides agree with TRBD1. The clonotype was recovered from a woman aged 80 or over with acute or convalescent COVID-19. Sequenced input: peripheral blood. CDR3 residues: CASTVAGGLGTEAFF. CDR3 in DNA: TGTGCCAGCACTGTGGCAGGGGGCTTAGGCACTGAAGCTTTCTTT.